One T cell receptor (beta chain) is described in this entry. Its specificity is not known. These data belong to a study of T cells in localized non-small cell lung cancer. Study-level findings and limits: A denser population of T cells in blood accompanied longer overall survival.

The CDR3 has 12 amino acids. V lost 5 bases and J lost 9, with 13 bases in between. Per germline, CDR1 SEHNR and CDR2 FQNEAQ (reference sequence). The method was immunoSEQ multiplex PCR; TCRdb's version includes in-frame clones alone and lacks a portion of them. The profile covers 25,000 to 35,000 clones, with around 94% appearing a single time and roughly 0.73% taken by the ten largest. The source material was peripheral blood, sampled before any cancer treatment. This TCR derives from a woman aged 40-75 years with stage I lung adenocarcinoma. The rearrangement joins TRBV7-9 to TRBJ1-1; D gene uncertain. CDR3 nucleotides: TGTGCCAGCAGCCTAGAGTCGTCTCAAGCTTTCTTT. Protein: CASSLESSQAFF.